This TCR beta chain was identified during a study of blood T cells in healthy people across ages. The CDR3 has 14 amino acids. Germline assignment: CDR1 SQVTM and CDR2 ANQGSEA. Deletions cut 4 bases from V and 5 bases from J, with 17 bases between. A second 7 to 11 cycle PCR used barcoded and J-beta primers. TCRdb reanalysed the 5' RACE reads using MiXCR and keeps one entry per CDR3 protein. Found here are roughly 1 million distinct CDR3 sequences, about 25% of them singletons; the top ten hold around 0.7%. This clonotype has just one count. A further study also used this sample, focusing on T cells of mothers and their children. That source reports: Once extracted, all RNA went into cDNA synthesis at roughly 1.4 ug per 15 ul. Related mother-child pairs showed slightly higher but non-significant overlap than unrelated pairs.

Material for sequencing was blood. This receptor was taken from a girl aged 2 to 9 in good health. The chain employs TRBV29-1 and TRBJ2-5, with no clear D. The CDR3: CSVAHLGKKETQYF. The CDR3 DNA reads TGCAGCGTTGCCCACCTGGGGAAGAAGGAGACCCAGTACTTC.